The 3 T cell receptor beta chains below all came from one sample that was sequenced in a study of blood T cells in healthy people across ages. A J-beta primer mix and a sample-barcoded 5' primer were used in a second PCR of roughly 7 to 12 cycles. TCRdb re-derived calls from the 5' RACE reads in MiXCR, one entry per CDR3 protein. The sample lists 650,000 to 1,000,000 distinct CDR3 sequences; around 36% were seen once. What was sequenced was blood. The receptors here all came from a man between 18 and 29 years old in good health.

This clonotype was counted a few times. The chain employs TRBV12-3 or TRBV12-4 and TRBJ2-3; maybe TRBD1 (6 bases). The V end was cut by 10 bases, the J end by 2 bases, with 13 bases between. The CDR3 extends over 13 amino acids. The CDR3: CANSDSDTDTQYF. CDR3 nucleotides: TGTGCCAACTCGGACAGCGACACAGATACGCAGTATTTT.

This clonotype turned up a few times. The chain combines TRBV10-3 with TRBJ2-2; D not certain. With 10 bases removed from V and 1 base from J, the gap between germline ends came to 13 bases. Germline-derived CDR1 and CDR2 are ENHRY and SYGVKD. The CDR3 contains 14 residues. The CDR3 bases are TGTGCCACCTCTTCGAAGGGGAACACCGGGGAGCTGTTTTTT. Translation gives CATSSKGNTGELFF.

This clonotype was observed a few times. Possible read error: a much larger clone is one base away. The chain carries TRBV4-3 and TRBJ2-1; no firm D call. The CDR3 extends over 13 amino acids. Germline assignment: CDR1 LGHNA and CDR2 YSLEER. Trimming took off 4 bases at V and 10 bases at J, with 14 bases between the two ends. The CDR3: CASSPYIGREQFF. The DNA of the CDR3 is TGCGCCAGCAGCCCCTACATAGGACGAGAGCAGTTCTTC.